This TCR beta chain was captured by sequencing in a study of beta chain features in type 1 diabetes. Study context: Taken together, all samples contributed some 98 million examined sorted cells.

Purity exceeding 98% was reached by all sorted populations. This clone was seen more than once but under ten times. Antigen: not known. Study-level points and caveats: Over-representation of high TCR-expressing cells was a possible consequence of cDNA sequencing. All four CD4+ subsets from Type 1 diabetes patients carried moderately but significantly shorter TCRB CDR3s.

The CDR3 sequence is 13 residues long. The germline gives CDR1 MNHEY, CDR2 SVGAGI. V lost 8 bases to trimming and J lost 2 bases; unmatched junction nucleotides: 6. Since all of the isolated RNA was reverse transcribed, expressed TCRB transcripts were what got sequenced. The table came from immunoSEQ multiplex PCR; TCRdb's copy has only in-frame clones and leaves some out. The sample lists about 160,000 clones, about 10% seen once, with 0.7% in the top ten. The V gene is TRBV6-5, the J gene TRBJ2-7; TRBD1 matches at 7 bases. Material: central memory CD4+ T cells from blood. The receptor was isolated from a woman aged 25 to 45 with type 1 diabetes. CDR3 bases: TGTGCCAGCGGGGACAGAGTTGCCTACGAGCAGTACTTC. Its translation is CASGDRVAYEQYF.